This T cell receptor (beta chain) was recovered during a study of cytomegalovirus exposure and HLA in healthy donors (dated by TCRdb to the late 2010s). Turning to the overall study: According to an earlier analysis of 450 to 650 of the donors, 150 million to 200 million T cells yielded 117 million unique TCR beta sequences and about 300 Gb of sequence data. Both class I and class II loci were covered by HLA typing, at four-digit resolution. Because of strong linkage in the cohort, five DR-DQ haplotypes were treated as single units for association and clustering. All discovery cohort repertoires had been generated on a single sequencing platform. Rather than drawing on any new phenotypic data, the later analysis identified candidate immune exposures from TCR beta sequences and the way those sequences occurred across donors. Of the roughly 400 genotyped donors, approximately 80% were placed in the genetic ancestry cluster associated with self-reported Caucasian donors. Donor age, sex, ethnicity and CMV serostatus were compiled alongside the repertoire data. An early release covering roughly 640 HLA-typed donors comprised about 290 gigabases of sequencing data and approximately 85 million unique TCR sequences. The T cell repertoires of about 700 subjects were profiled by immunosequencing and related to cytomegalovirus serostatus. To predict cytomegalovirus infection status, the study combined high-throughput TCR immunosequencing, statistical association of individual TCRs with disease status, and machine learning. A separate validation cohort of some 130 different subjects was used in addition to the 666-subject first cohort. Genome-wide SNP genotypes for about 65% of the 666 donors were used in a later genetic analysis, which treated that subset as a discovery cohort. The study was designed to test whether signatures of past pathogen exposure could be identified by cataloging public T cell receptors. In a later analysis, previously published TCR beta repertoires from 666 donors were re-analyzed and high-resolution HLA genotyping was added so that TCR occurrence patterns could be studied. Among 398 genotyped donors of the cohort, an average of around 250,000 unique TCR beta nucleotide sequences was sequenced per donor, of which about 18% were non-productive. To decide whether each TCR beta V gene segment behaved as functional or pseudogenic, an earlier analysis of some 600 of the donors relied on high-throughput TCR beta sequencing. Typing coverage varied by locus: about 620-630 donors for A, B, C, DRB1 and DQB1; approximately 500 for DQA1; around 570 for DPA1; fewer than 480 for DPB1. Study-wide conclusions, independent of this receptor: Specific HLA alleles were associated with 15,000 to 20,000 TCR beta sequences at a false discovery rate of 0.05 in a later analysis. Correlated functional status among segregating V segments might be attributable to linkage disequilibrium, but an unknown experimental factor could not be ruled out. In an earlier analysis of fewer than 750 of the donors, most TCR beta V segments were observed in productive rearrangements about 87% or about 30% of the time, broadly matching IMGT annotations. Because counts were too low, roughly 17 rarely observed V segments, including chromosome 9 orphons, were left out of the earlier analysis of several hundred of the donors. HLA typing was unavailable for some donors at each locus, so association tests used only the typed subset. Cytomegalovirus status was reported to be diagnosed by the classifier with high specificity and sensitivity in both the original and validation cohorts. In a later analysis, HLA-associated TCR beta chains showed more clonal expansion and lower generation probabilities than non-associated chains that were equally common. This cohort had only TCR beta chains sequenced, and the lack of alpha or paired-chain data limited which features could be detected. In a later genetic analysis, a missense DCLRE1C variant was associated with V-gene and J-gene trimming of TCR beta chains, and the association was replicated in an independent cohort. Most TCR sequences were observed very rarely across donors, whereas some public TCRs were present in many individuals. Presence/absence analyses assumed roughly uniform sequencing depth across donors, an assumption that may not hold. In vitro tests confirmed that three of the cytomegalovirus-associated TCR beta chains recognize cytomegalovirus antigens. The authors suggested that the approach could potentially be extended to other disease states and immunological phenotypes. CMV serostatus was the only immune exposure information available for the cohort. A later analysis found that most CMV-associated TCR beta chains appeared HLA-restricted, with HLA associations seemingly driven largely by CMV exposure. A later analysis reported that several top co-occurrence clusters appeared linked to parvovirus B19, influenza, CMV and Epstein-Barr virus. A later analysis found that TCR association rates varied across HLA loci, with DRB1 alleles showing the most associated TCRs and HLA-C alleles the fewest. Assigning TCR associations to individual alleles was difficult when HLA alleles, especially DR and DQ, strongly co-occurred. The study gave a list of roughly 150 TCR beta chains associated with cytomegalovirus. A later genetic analysis reported fewer N-insertions in productive TCRs among donors in an Asian-associated ancestry cluster than the roughly 620-donor mean. A cluster of highly shared sequence variants was judged likely to be a technical artifact of the sequencing pipeline. A further reported finding was that TCR beta sequences accurately predicted the HLA-A and HLA-B alleles for most subjects in the first cohort.

Concerning this clone itself: There is no known antigen for this receptor. The record has no base qualities; no much larger clone is one base away.

In total, 666 healthy bone marrow donors made up the cohort. Cohort members were all nominally healthy when sampled, although unrecorded immune exposures were likely present. The donor was CMV seronegative and belonged to the group of roughly 330 seronegative cohort members. Every donor gave a peripheral blood sample, and the peripheral blood mononuclear cells from that sample were used for TCR beta sequencing. Genomic DNA extraction from the blood cell samples was performed with the Qiagen DNeasy Blood Extraction Kit. Libraries were built with the immunoSEQ multiplex PCR assay. The multiplex PCR relied on a mix of 60 forward primers for TCR Vbeta segments and 13 reverse primers for TCR Jbeta segments. The CDR3 region of rearranged TCR beta genes was amplified from genomic DNA by a multiplex PCR assay. The amplified TCR beta libraries were sequenced on the Illumina HiSeq System as 87-base-pair reads. As for how the authors treated the data: A later analysis counted 65 million to 90 million unique TCR beta chains across the 666 repertoires, and some 11 million of these chains were shared by at least two donors. To remove PCR and sequencing errors, raw reads were error-corrected and collapsed into unique sequences using a nearest-neighbor algorithm that merged closely related sequences. To assign V, D and J gene segments, CDR3 sequences were aligned to IMGT reference sequences. For a sequence to be retained, a match of at least six nucleotides to both a V gene segment and a J gene segment was required. Rearrangements were called productive when the CDR3 lacked stop codons and stayed in frame with V and J; all others were non-productive. Following IMGT convention, CDR3 was defined as the stretch from the second conserved V-encoded cysteine up to the conserved J-encoded phenylalanine. In an earlier analysis of approximately 500 of the donors, sequences lacking an unambiguous match to a single V gene segment were excluded. In an earlier analysis of several hundred of the donors, V segments were called functional above 56.7% productive rearrangements and were called segregating when the between-donor standard deviation exceeded 5%. To diagnose cytomegalovirus status from the catalog of TCR beta chain sequences, a statistical classification framework was built. V and J gene assignment, in a later analysis, came from comparing TCR nucleotide sequences with IMGT/GENE-DB human TR gene sequences. A later analysis assigned CDR3 sequences and most-parsimonious VDJ recombination scenarios with the TCRdist pipeline. In a later analysis, each TCR beta chain was defined by its CDR3 amino acid sequence together with its V-gene family, and reads lacking a unique V-gene family were excluded. As a way to deal with suspected cross-contamination and a sequencing artifact, a later analysis dropped hundreds of nucleotide sequences that were highly shared and had low generation probability. A later analysis calculated a clonal expansion index for each public chain from normalized within-repertoire ranks of inferred template counts. In a later analysis, generation probabilities were computed using a VDJ recombination model fitted to out-of-frame rearrangements, and the results were checked against IGoR. A later analysis scored TCR-TCR, TCR-HLA and TCR-CMV co-occurrence with hypergeometric tests, applying a repertoire-size bias correction to TCR pairs. False discovery rates were estimated in a later analysis by permuting HLA or CMV assignments 20 times. A later analysis grouped co-occurring TCRs with DBSCAN, adding TCRdist sequence similarity when clustering within HLA-allele-positive subsets. For co-occurrence clustering, repertoires with fewer than 30,000 or more than 120,000 public chains were excluded, along with five repertoires with anomalous nucleotide sharing. Drawn from immuneACCESS, this table holds only the in-frame rearrangements with V and J called that TCRdb kept. Clones are partly lost; checked studies trace under half to an unresolved V gene and leave the rest unexplained. For V, J and clone size, that table is used; D and trimming come from the DNA. The table for this sample lists about 150,000 clones; roughly four fifths of them were counted only once. 1.2% to 1.5% of the sample is held by the ten biggest clonotypes.

Sequencing used PBMCs. The sequence derives from a man between 18 and 29 years old in good health and CMV-seronegative.

The CDR3 protein: CASKPSASYNEQFF. The bases are TGTGCCAGCAAGCCTAGCGCGTCCTACAATGAGCAGTTCTTC. Recombination connected TRBV2 to TRBJ2-1; the D segment could be TRBD2, given 6 matching bases. V is clipped by 7 bases and J by 1 base, and the sequence between their germline boundaries is 11 bases long. From the cysteine up to the phenylalanine, the CDR3 has a length of 14 residues. Only the CDR3 part of the read is kept: 42 bases, read in frame from the first base. CDR1 is given as SNHLY and CDR2 as FYNNEI, both from the germline V gene.